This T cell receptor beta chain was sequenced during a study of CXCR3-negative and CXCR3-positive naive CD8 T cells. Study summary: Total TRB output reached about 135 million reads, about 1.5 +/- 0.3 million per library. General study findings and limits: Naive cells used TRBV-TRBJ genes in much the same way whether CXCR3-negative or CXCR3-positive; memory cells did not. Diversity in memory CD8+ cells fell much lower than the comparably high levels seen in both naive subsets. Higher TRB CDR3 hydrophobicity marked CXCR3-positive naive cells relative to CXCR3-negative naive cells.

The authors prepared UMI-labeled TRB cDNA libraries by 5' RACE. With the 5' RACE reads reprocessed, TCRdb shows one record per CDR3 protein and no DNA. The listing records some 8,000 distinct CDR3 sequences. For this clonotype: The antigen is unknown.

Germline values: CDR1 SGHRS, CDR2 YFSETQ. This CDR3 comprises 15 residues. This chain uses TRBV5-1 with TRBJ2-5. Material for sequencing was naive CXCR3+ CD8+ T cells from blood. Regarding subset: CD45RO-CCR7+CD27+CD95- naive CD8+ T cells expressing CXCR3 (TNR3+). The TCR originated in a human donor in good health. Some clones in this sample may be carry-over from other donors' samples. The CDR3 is CASSLAPDSQETQYF.